This section outlines one T cell receptor beta chain sequence together with its context. The time point was: pre-reinfection, 55 to 20 weeks before reinfection detection. Sorted cells were sequenced directly ex vivo without any in vitro expansion. This entry belongs to a study of memory CD8 T cells in hepatitis C reinfection. Profiling relied on immunoSEQ multiplex PCR, and the TCRdb table lists in-frame clones only, not all of them. The data hold approximately 51,000 clones, with 89% observed a single time. The source material was naive CD8+ T cells sorted from blood. This TCR was sampled from a man aged 18-30 years with hepatitis C virus infection.

The CDR3 DNA reads as TGTGCCAGTAGTCCGGGAGTTGTCCATGAGCAGTTCTTC. It is translated as CASSPGVVHEQFF. V usage is TRBV19 and J usage is TRBJ2-1, with D perhaps matching TRBD2 (6 bases). V shed 5 bases and J shed 8 bases, with 13 bases lying between them. CDR1 and CDR2 from the germline V gene are LNHDA and SQIVND (reference sequence). The CDR3 is made up of 13 amino acids.